This T cell receptor (beta chain) was obtained from a study of graft-versus-host responses after intestinal transplantation listed by TCRdb under 2021. Concerning the study at large: Multivisceral, liver-intestinal, or isolated intestinal transplants were received by the recipients. Every recipient was given anti-thymocyte globulin induction, followed by 2 to 4 years of maintenance tacrolimus and steroids. After intestinal transplantation, graft-versus-host and host-versus-graft alloreactive T cell clones were followed in the graft, circulation and bone marrow using bulk TCR-beta CDR3 sequencing. To identify alloreactive clones, pre-transplant mixed lymphocyte reaction products were sequenced and then compared with unstimulated pre-transplant donor and recipient T cells. The cohort enrolled 24 intestinal transplant recipients, one of whom was a retransplant, and 3 patients without pretransplant specimens were excluded. Donor T cell macrochimerism was defined as a peak of at least 4% donor T cells among recipient peripheral blood mononuclear cells. Rather than being sequenced by the commercial service, samples from a few later patients were sequenced in-house on an Illumina MiSeq and processed with MiXCR.

Comments on this clone: The target of this receptor is not known. The record has no base qualities; no much larger clone is one base away.

To isolate intraepithelial and lamina propria lymphocytes from graft specimens, dithiothreitol, EDTA incubations and collagenase D digestion were used. Serial intestinal graft biopsy specimens collected up to 600 days after transplant underwent bulk TCR-beta sequencing. Paper-wide results and their limitations: The conclusions were limited by the relatively low number and heterogeneity of the intestinal transplant patients. In patients with donor T cell macrochimerism, the allografts had high GvH to HvG T cell clonal ratios. GvH clones turned up in recipient bone marrow, with some appearing earlier in ileal mucosa or blood, a pattern consistent with an intestinal mucosal origin. Peak levels of circulating GvH clones were associated with declines in HvG clones early after transplant.

Library creation used the immunoSEQ multiplex PCR assay. For most patients, genomic DNA was subjected to high-throughput TCR-beta CDR3 sequencing by Adaptive Biotechnologies. Under the source paper's analysis protocol: Adaptive's ImmunoSEQ software was the source of the TCR sequencing data for approximately 18 patients, while three other patients were processed with MiXCR and VDJtools. Because the origin of CDR3 nucleotide sequences shared between donor and recipient could not be assigned, those sequences were removed. At least 2-fold expansion over unstimulated cells and a minimum CFSE-low frequency of 0.002% (template counts) or 0.001% (read counts) were required for clones to be classified as alloreactive. Clones were considered mappable if detected in sequenced pre-transplant spleen, lymph node, or MLR CFSE-low populations of the donor or recipient. Cumulative frequency of alloreactive clones was calculated as a percentage of all sequences weighted by copy number. The table comes from immuneACCESS by way of TCRdb, which keeps in-frame sequences with V and J called. Part of the clones is missing from these tables; in studies checked, under half for an unresolved V gene and the rest for unknown reasons. From that table come the V and J calls and clone size; the DNA was used to work out D and trimming. This sample holds under 7,500 clones; approximately 70% were observed only once. 4.5% to 5.5% of the sample rests with the top ten.

Specimen: ileum tissue, collected around 50 days after transplant. This clonotype was obtained from a human patient who received an intestinal transplant, so some T cells may come from the graft donor.

Here the CDR3 is given as CASSMTGGRSSYEQYV. The bases are TGTGCCAGCAGCATGACAGGGGGTCGAAGCTCCTACGAGCAGTACGTC. The sequence links TRBV21-1 to TRBJ2-7; no check of the table's D call, TRBD1, against the DNA was made. TRBV21-1 represents a pseudogene. The CDR3 contains 16 residues, cysteine and valine counted. CDR3 DNA only is kept here, 48 bases in frame from base 1.